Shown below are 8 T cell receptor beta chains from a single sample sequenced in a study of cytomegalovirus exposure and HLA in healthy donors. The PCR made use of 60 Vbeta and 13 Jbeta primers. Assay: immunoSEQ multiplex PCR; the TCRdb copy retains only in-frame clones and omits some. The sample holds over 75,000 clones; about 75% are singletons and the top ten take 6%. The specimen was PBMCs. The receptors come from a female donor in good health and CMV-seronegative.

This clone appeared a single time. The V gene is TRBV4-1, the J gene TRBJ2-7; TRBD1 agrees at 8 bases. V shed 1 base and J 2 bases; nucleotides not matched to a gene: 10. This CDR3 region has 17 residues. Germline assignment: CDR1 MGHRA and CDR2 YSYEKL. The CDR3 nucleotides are TGCGCCAGCAGCCAAGTAATGGGACAGGCGATCCCCTACGAGCAGTACTTC. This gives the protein CASSQVMGQAIPYEQYF.

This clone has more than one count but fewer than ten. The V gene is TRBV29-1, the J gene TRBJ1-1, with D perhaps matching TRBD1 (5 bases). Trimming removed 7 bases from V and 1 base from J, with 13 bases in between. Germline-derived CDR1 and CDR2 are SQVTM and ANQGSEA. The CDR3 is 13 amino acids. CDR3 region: CSGMGQQNTEAFF. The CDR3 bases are TGCAGCGGGATGGGGCAACAGAACACTGAAGCTTTCTTT.

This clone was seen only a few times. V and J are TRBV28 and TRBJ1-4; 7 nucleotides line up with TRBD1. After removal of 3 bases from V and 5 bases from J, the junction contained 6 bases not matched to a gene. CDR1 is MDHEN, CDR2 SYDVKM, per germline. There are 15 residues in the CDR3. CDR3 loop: CASSLSTGWNEKLFF. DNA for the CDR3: TGTGCCAGCAGTTTGTCGACAGGGTGGAATGAAAAACTGTTTTTT.

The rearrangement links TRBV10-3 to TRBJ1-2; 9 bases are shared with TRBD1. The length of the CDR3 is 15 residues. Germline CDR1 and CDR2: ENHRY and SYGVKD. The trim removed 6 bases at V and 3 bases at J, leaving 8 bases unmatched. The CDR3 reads CAISPGTGLYYGYTF. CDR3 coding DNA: TGTGCCATCAGCCCCGGGACAGGGCTTTACTATGGCTACACCTTC.

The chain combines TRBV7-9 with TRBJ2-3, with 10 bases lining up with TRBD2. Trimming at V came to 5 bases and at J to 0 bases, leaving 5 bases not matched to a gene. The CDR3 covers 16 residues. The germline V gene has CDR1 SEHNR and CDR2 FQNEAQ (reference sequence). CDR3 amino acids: CASSDRTSGSTDTQYF. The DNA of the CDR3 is TGTGCCAGCAGCGACCGGACTAGCGGCAGCACAGATACGCAGTATTTT. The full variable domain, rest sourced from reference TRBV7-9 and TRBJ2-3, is DTGVSQNPRHKITKRGQNVTFRCDPISEHNRLYWYRQTLGQGPEFLTYFQNEAQLEKSRLLSDRFSAERPKGSFSTLEIQRTEQGDSAMYLCASSDRTSGSTDTQYFGPGTRLTVL.

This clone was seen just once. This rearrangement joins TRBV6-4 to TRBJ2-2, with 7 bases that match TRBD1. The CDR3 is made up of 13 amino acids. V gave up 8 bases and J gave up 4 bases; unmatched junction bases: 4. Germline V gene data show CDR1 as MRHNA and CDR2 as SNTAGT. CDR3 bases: TGTGCCAGCTTGGACAGGTCCACCGGGGAGCTGTTTTTT. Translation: CASLDRSTGELFF.

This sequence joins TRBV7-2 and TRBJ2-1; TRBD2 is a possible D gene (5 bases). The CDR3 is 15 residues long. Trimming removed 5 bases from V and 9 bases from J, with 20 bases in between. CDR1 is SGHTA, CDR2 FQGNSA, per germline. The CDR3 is CASSITRAALGEQFF. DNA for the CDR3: TGTGCCAGCAGCATAACCCGAGCGGCGCTGGGTGAGCAGTTCTTC.

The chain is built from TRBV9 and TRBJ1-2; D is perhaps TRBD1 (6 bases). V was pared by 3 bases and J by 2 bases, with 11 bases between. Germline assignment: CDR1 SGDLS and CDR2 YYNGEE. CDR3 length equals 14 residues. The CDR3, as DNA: TGTGCCAGCAGCGCCGACAGGTCCAACTATGGCTACACCTTC. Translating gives CASSADRSNYGYTF.